This TCR beta chain was documented in a study of blood T cell repertoires in COVID-19. In the study overall: Sites across the United States, Italy and Spain contributed samples from acute and convalescent COVID-19. Nucleic acid was either cDNA or gDNA, and it came from T cells, B-cell-depleted T cells, or PBMCs.

Repertoires were generated with immunoSEQ multiplex PCR, while TCRdb's copy carries only in-frame clones and drops some. This repertoire shows some 200,000 clones, about 91% found once; its top ten account for roughly 1.5%. The V gene's germline CDR1 is MRHNA and CDR2 SNTAGT. V shed 0 bases and J shed 5 bases, with 8 bases lying between them. CDR3 size: 14 residues. This TCR was sampled from a man aged 18 to 30 with active or convalescent COVID-19. What was sequenced was peripheral blood. The chain recombines TRBV6-4 with TRBJ2-1; tentatively, D is TRBD2 (6 bases). The CDR3, as DNA: TGTGCCAGCAGTGACTCCGGAGGGAACAATGAGCAGTTCTTC. Translation gives CASSDSGGNNEQFF.